These T cell receptor beta chains were read from a single sample in a study of T cells in Graves' hyperthyroidism and ophthalmopathy. Each CDR3 protein is one row after TCRdb ran MiXCR on the multiplex PCR reads. The table lists under 800,000 distinct CDR3 sequences, about 14% of them singletons, with roughly a tenth in the top ten. Material: blood. The receptors come from a woman aged 18-29 years with Graves' hyperthyroidism. CDR3s include the opening cysteine and the closing phenylalanine or tryptophan. D genes are given only for firm matches. Size is stated for part of the rows, as once, few or many counts, or as a class when the clone is expanded.

size: many
V: TRBV20-1
D: TRBD2
length: 15
J: TRBJ2-1
CDR3: CSASETSGRYNEQFF
DNA: TGCAGTGCTAGCGAGACTAGCGGGAGATACAATGAGCAGTTCTTC

size: many
V: TRBV18
D: NA
length: 14
J: TRBJ2-1
CDR3: CASSPIRTDNEQFF
DNA: TGTGCCAGCTCACCAATTCGAACTGACAATGAGCAGTTCTTC

size: many
V: TRBV5-1
D: NA
length: 13
J: TRBJ2-1
CDR3: CASSSWRQNEQFF
DNA: TGCGCCAGCAGTAGCTGGAGACAGAATGAGCAGTTCTTC

size: few
V: TRBV25-1
D: NA
length: 19
J: TRBJ2-2
CDR3: CASSEYLGGERGRTGELFF
DNA: TGTGCCAGCAGTGAATACTTAGGTGGAGAGAGAGGAAGGACCGGGGAGCTGTTTTTT

size: NA
V: TRBV6-2/TRBV6-3
D: NA
length: 15
J: TRBJ1-5
CDR3: CASSLAPTWGQPQHF
DNA: TGTGCCAGCAGTTTGGCACCCACCTGGGGTCAGCCCCAGCATTTT

size: many
V: TRBV20-1
D: NA
length: 13
J: TRBJ2-5
CDR3: CSARKGGQETQYF
DNA: TGCAGTGCTAGAAAGGGGGGCCAAGAGACCCAGTACTTC

size: few
V: TRBV27
D: NA
length: 13
J: TRBJ1-5
CDR3: CASSPRWSQPQHF
DNA: TGTGCCAGCAGTCCACGTTGGAGTCAGCCCCAGCATTTT

size: NA
V: TRBV20-1
D: TRBD2
length: 14
J: TRBJ2-7
CDR3: CSATGTSGTREQYF
DNA: TGCAGTGCTACGGGGACTAGCGGGACACGCGAGCAGTACTTC

size: NA
V: TRBV11-1
D: TRBD2
length: 14
J: TRBJ2-2
CDR3: CASSLTSDTGELFF
DNA: TGTGCCAGCAGCTTGACTAGCGACACCGGGGAGCTGTTTTTT

size: few
V: TRBV7-9
D: NA
length: 15
J: TRBJ2-7
CDR3: CASSSKAGPLYEQYF
DNA: TGTGCCAGCAGCTCTAAAGCCGGGCCCCTCTACGAGCAGTACTTC

size: NA
V: TRBV6-1
D: NA
length: 14
J: TRBJ1-4
CDR3: CASRTGTSSEKLFF
DNA: TGTGCCAGCAGGACCGGGACCTCGAGCGAAAAACTGTTTTTT

size: many
V: TRBV29-1
D: TRBD2
length: 15
J: TRBJ2-7
CDR3: CSVEDGTSGRCEQYF
DNA: TGCAGCGTTGAAGACGGGACTAGCGGGAGGTGCGAGCAGTACTTC

size: NA
V: TRBV5-1
D: TRBD2
length: 17
J: TRBJ2-1
CDR3: CASMRTSGSHSYNEQFF
DNA: TGCGCCAGCATGAGGACTAGCGGGTCTCACTCCTACAATGAGCAGTTCTTC

size: NA
V: TRBV28
D: NA
length: 16
J: TRBJ1-5
CDR3: CASSRSGSTPNQPQHF
DNA: TGTGCCAGCAGTCGCTCCGGGTCAACTCCAAATCAGCCCCAGCATTTT

size: few
V: TRBV5-5
D: TRBD2
length: 15
J: TRBJ2-1
CDR3: CASSHTSGFYNEQFF
DNA: TGTGCCAGCAGCCACACTAGCGGCTTTTACAATGAGCAGTTCTTC

size: many
V: TRBV7-2
D: NA
length: 15
J: TRBJ2-7
CDR3: CASSLTYRKTYEQYF
DNA: TGTGCCAGCAGCTTGACGTACAGGAAAACCTACGAGCAGTACTTC

size: many
V: TRBV7-8
D: NA
length: 15
J: TRBJ1-2
CDR3: CASSLGYSGNYGYTF
DNA: TGTGCCAGCAGCTTAGGATACAGCGGGAACTATGGCTACACCTTC

size: NA
V: TRBV7-6
D: TRBD1
length: 16
J: TRBJ2-1
CDR3: CASSPGDSLSDNERFF
DNA: TGTGCCAGCAGCCCAGGGGACAGTCTCTCCGACAATGAGCGGTTCTTC

size: few
V: TRBV29-1
D: NA
length: 12
J: TRBJ2-3
CDR3: CSVDQGQGTQYF
DNA: TGCAGCGTTGACCAGGGGCAGGGTACGCAGTATTTT

size: few
V: TRBV6-1
D: TRBD2
length: 16
J: TRBJ2-4
CDR3: CASSGLAGKAKNIQYF
DNA: TGTGCCAGCAGTGGACTAGCGGGAAAAGCCAAAAACATTCAGTACTTC

size: many
V: TRBV6-1
D: NA
length: 15
J: TRBJ1-5
CDR3: CASSDEGRPLQPQHF
DNA: TGTGCCAGCAGTGACGAGGGGCGGCCCCTACAGCCCCAGCATTTT

size: few
V: TRBV10-3
D: NA
length: 15
J: TRBJ1-2
CDR3: CAISEFPGSPYGYTF
DNA: TGTGCCATCAGTGAGTTCCCGGGGTCCCCCTATGGCTACACCTTC

size: NA
V: TRBV9
D: NA
length: 16
J: TRBJ2-3
CDR3: CASSVEALAGVNTQYF
DNA: TGTGCCAGCAGCGTAGAAGCACTAGCCGGGGTAAATACGCAGTATTTT

size: many
V: TRBV11-2
D: NA
length: 14
J: TRBJ2-3
CDR3: CASSLGDFGDTQYF
DNA: TGTGCCAGCAGCTTAGGTGATTTTGGAGATACGCAGTATTTT

size: few
V: TRBV7-6
D: TRBD2
length: 18
J: TRBJ2-1
CDR3: CASSSPRTSGSPYNEQFF
DNA: TGTGCCAGCAGCTCGCCCCGGACTAGCGGGAGTCCTTACAATGAGCAGTTCTTC

size: many
V: TRBV2
D: TRBD1
length: 15
J: TRBJ1-4
CDR3: CASSEAEGAGEKLFF
DNA: TGTGCCAGCAGCGAAGCTGAGGGGGCTGGAGAAAAACTGTTTTTT

size: few
V: TRBV5-4
D: TRBD2
length: 15
J: TRBJ2-2
CDR3: CATRGEGPHTGELFF
DNA: TGTGCCACTCGGGGGGAGGGCCCGCACACCGGGGAGCTGTTTTTT

size: few
V: TRBV13
D: TRBD2
length: 14
J: TRBJ2-7
CDR3: CASSPRGGDHEQYF
DNA: TGTGCCAGCAGCCCCCGGGGAGGGGATCACGAGCAGTACTTC

size: many
V: TRBV6-1
D: TRBD1
length: 16
J: TRBJ2-3
CDR3: CASSGGDRGKSDTQYF
DNA: TGTGCCAGCAGTGGGGGCGACAGGGGAAAATCAGATACGCAGTATTTT

size: many
V: TRBV7-2
D: TRBD1
length: 17
J: TRBJ1-1
CDR3: CASSLLGQGAPNTEAFF
DNA: TGTGCCAGCAGCTTACTAGGACAGGGAGCCCCGAACACTGAAGCTTTCTTT

size: NA
V: TRBV9
D: TRBD1
length: 14
J: TRBJ2-1
CDR3: CASSVHRGRNEQFF
DNA: TGTGCCAGCAGCGTCCACAGGGGACGGAATGAGCAGTTCTTC

size: NA
V: TRBV19
D: TRBD1
length: 17
J: TRBJ1-5
CDR3: CASSKGPQGAHGQPQHF
DNA: TGTGCCAGTAGTAAGGGGCCTCAGGGGGCGCACGGTCAGCCCCAGCATTTT

size: few
V: TRBV4-2
D: NA
length: 16
J: TRBJ2-3
CDR3: CASSQDPGLGTDTQYF
DNA: TGTGCCAGCAGCCAAGACCCGGGACTTGGCACAGATACGCAGTATTTT

size: many
V: TRBV4-1
D: NA
length: 14
J: TRBJ2-3
CDR3: CASSQEISTDTQYF
DNA: TGCGCCAGCAGCCAAGAGATCTCCACAGATACGCAGTATTTT

size: many
V: TRBV24-1
D: TRBD2
length: 14
J: TRBJ2-3
CDR3: CATRRLAGGDTQYF
DNA: TGTGCCACCAGGAGACTAGCGGGAGGGGATACGCAGTATTTT

size: many
V: TRBV18
D: TRBD1
length: 14
J: TRBJ1-4
CDR3: CASSPATGVEKLFF
DNA: TGTGCCAGCTCACCAGCGACAGGGGTGGAAAAACTGTTTTTT

size: many
V: TRBV12-3/TRBV12-4
D: NA
length: 12
J: TRBJ2-5
CDR3: CASSFVGETQYF
DNA: TGTGCCAGCAGTTTTGTTGGAGAGACCCAGTACTTC

size: NA
V: TRBV28
D: NA
length: 14
J: TRBJ2-7
CDR3: CASDSRGASHEQYF
DNA: TGTGCCAGCGATTCCAGGGGGGCTAGTCACGAGCAGTACTTC

size: many
V: TRBV14
D: TRBD2
length: 18
J: TRBJ2-3
CDR3: CASSQGLAGSLSTDTQYF
DNA: TGTGCCAGCAGCCAAGGGCTAGCGGGAAGCCTTAGCACAGATACGCAGTATTTT

size: few
V: TRBV29-1
D: TRBD2
length: 14
J: TRBJ2-3
CDR3: CSVGFPGLADTQYF
DNA: TGCAGCGTTGGATTTCCGGGACTAGCAGATACGCAGTATTTT

size: many
V: TRBV28
D: TRBD1
length: 16
J: TRBJ2-3
CDR3: CASSLGDRVRADTQYF
DNA: TGTGCCAGCAGTTTGGGGGACAGGGTAAGGGCAGATACGCAGTATTTT